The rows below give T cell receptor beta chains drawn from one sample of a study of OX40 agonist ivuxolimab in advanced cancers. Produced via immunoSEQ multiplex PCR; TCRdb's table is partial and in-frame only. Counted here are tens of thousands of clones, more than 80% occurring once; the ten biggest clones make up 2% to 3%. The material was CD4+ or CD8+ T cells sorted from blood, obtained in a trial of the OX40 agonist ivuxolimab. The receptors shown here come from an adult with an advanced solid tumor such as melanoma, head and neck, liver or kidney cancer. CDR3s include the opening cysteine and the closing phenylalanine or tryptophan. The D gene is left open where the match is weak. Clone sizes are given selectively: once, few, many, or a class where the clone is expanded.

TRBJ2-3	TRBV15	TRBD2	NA	TGTGCCACCAGGGGAAAGCGGGGGGGCCCTAGCACAGATACGCAGTATTTT	CATRGKRGGPSTDTQYF
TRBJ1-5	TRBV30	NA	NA	TGTGCCTGGAAAGTTAAGGGGTCAGGGGAGGATAATCAGCCCCAGCATTTT	CAWKVKGSGEDNQPQHF
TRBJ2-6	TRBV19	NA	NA	TGTGCCACCGAGGACGGTTCGAGCTCTGGGGCCAACGTCCTGACTTTC	CATEDGSSSGANVLTF
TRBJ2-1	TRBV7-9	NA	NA	TGTGCCAGCAGCTTAGAAGTTGGGCCTATTAGGCAGTTCTTC	CASSLEVGPIRQFF
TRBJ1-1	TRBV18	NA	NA	TGTGCCAGCTCACCCACCGGGGGGGACACTGAAGCTTTCTTT	CASSPTGGDTEAFF
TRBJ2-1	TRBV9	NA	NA	TGTGCCAGCAGCGTAGGGGCGACGGCAGTTTACAATGAGCAGTTCTTC	CASSVGATAVYNEQFF
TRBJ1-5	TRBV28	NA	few	TGTGCCAGCACCCCCCAATGGGTGAAGCCCCAGCATTTT	CASTPQWVKPQHF
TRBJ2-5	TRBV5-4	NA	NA	TGTGCCAGCAGCTTGGGGGGGCAGGGACAAGAGACCCAGTACTTC	CASSLGGQGQETQYF
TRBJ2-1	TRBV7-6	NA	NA	TGTGCCAGCAGCTTAGGGCAAAGGGGCTCCGAGCAGTTCTTC	CASSLGQRGSEQFF
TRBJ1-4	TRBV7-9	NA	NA	TGTGCCAGCAGCTTAGAGGATCTACTGTTTTTT	CASSLEDLLFF
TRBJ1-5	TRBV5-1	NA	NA	TGCGCCAGCAGCTTGGACAGGGGCAATCAGCCCCAGCATTTT	CASSLDRGNQPQHF
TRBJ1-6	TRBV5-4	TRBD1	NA	TGTGCCAGCAGCTTGGCCTCCGGGACAGGTGTACGATCACCCCTCCACTTT	CASSLASGTGVRSPLHF
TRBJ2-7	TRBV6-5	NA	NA	TGTGCCAGCACAGGGAACGGCGAGCAGTACTTC	CASTGNGEQYF
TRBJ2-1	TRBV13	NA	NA	TGTGCCAGCAGCTTAAGTTTCCAGAGAATCGCTGAGCAGTTCTTC	CASSLSFQRIAEQFF
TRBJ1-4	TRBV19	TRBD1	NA	TGTGCCAGTACCGCATTCAGTGGGACAGGGGCTGAAAAACTGTTTTTT	CASTAFSGTGAEKLFF
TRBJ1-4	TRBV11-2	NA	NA	TGTGCCAGCAGCGGGCGGAGGTACGAAAAACTGTTTTTT	CASSGRRYEKLFF
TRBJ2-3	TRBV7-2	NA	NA	TGTGCCAGCAGCTTCGACAGTTCCCCCACAGATACGCAGTATTTT	CASSFDSSPTDTQYF
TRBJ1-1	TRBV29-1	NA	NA	TGCAGCGTCGGCACAGGGCACACTGAAGCTTTCTTT	CSVGTGHTEAFF
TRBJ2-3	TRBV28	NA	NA	TGTGCCAGCAGTTTATTCCGACAGAACCTCCAACGTTATAGCCCTACGCGTACGCAGTATTTT	CASSLFRQNLQRYSPTRTQYF
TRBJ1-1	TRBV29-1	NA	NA	TGCAGCCAACGAGGCGACACTGAAGCTTTCTTT	CSQRGDTEAFF
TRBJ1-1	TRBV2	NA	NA	TGTGCCACCCTACAGGAGGTCCTCCCTTTCTTT	CATLQEVLPFF
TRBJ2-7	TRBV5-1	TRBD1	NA	TGCGCCAGCACAGCATCTCCGGGACAGACCGACTACGAGCAGTACTTC	CASTASPGQTDYEQYF
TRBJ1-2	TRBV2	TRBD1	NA	TGTGCCAGCTGTTGCGGCGGCAGGGGGTTGGGTGGCTACACCTTC	CASCCGGRGLGGYTF
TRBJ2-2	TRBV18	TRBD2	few	TGTGCCAGCTCACGACGGACTAGCGGGGGTAACACCGGGGAGCTGTTTTTT	CASSRRTSGGNTGELFF
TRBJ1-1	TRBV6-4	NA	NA	TGTGCCAGCAGCAAACAGCCGAACACTGAAGCTTTCTTT	CASSKQPNTEAFF
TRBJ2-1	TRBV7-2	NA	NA	TGTGCCAGCAGCTTTTCGGGGGGCCCCTCCTACAATGAGCAGTTCTTC	CASSFSGGPSYNEQFF
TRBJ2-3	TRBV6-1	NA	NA	TGTGCCAGCAGTGAAGCAGGTGGGGAGGCAGATACGCAGTATTTT	CASSEAGGEADTQYF
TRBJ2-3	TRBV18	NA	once	TGTGCCAGCTCACCCCCCGAGCCTAGCACAGATACGCAGTATTTT	CASSPPEPSTDTQYF
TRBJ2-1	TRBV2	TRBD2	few	TGTGCCAGCAGTGATCCGGGGGGGGGCCGGGAGAATGAGCAGTTCTTC	CASSDPGGGRENEQFF
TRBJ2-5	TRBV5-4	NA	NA	TGTGCCAGCAGCGAAGGACCGGGTTGGTCAGAGACCCAGTACTTC	CASSEGPGWSETQYF
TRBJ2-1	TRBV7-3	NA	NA	TGTGCCAGCAGCCCCCCGGGCGGGACCTACAATGAGCAGTTCTTC	CASSPPGGTYNEQFF
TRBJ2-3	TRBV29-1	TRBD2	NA	TGCAGCGCGGACGGGACTAGCGGGGGAGATACGCAGTATTTT	CSADGTSGGDTQYF
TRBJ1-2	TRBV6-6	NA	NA	TGTGCCAGCATTTCCGGGACCTATGGCTACACCTTC	CASISGTYGYTF
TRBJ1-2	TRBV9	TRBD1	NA	TGTGCCAGCAGCGTAGGGGCAGGGGGAGGCTATGGCTACACCTTC	CASSVGAGGGYGYTF
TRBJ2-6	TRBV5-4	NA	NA	TGTGCCAGCAGCTTGGCGGGACGCACTGGGGCCAACGTCCTGACTTTC	CASSLAGRTGANVLTF
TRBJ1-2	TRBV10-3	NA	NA	TGTGCCATCAGTGACCTAGGCGTCCTAAACTATGGCTACACCTTC	CAISDLGVLNYGYTF
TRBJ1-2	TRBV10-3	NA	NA	TGTGCCATCAGTGATGGACATAACTATGGCTACACCTTC	CAISDGHNYGYTF